This entry features one TCR beta chain sequence. This entry comes from a study of blood T cell repertoires in COVID-19. At the level of the study: PBMCs, B-cell-depleted T cells, or T cells were the source of the cDNA or gDNA that made up the material.

In the original workflow: Amplified reference gene primers provided the basis for estimating nucleated cell counts. Profiled with immunoSEQ multiplex PCR; TCRdb holds only in-frame clones, not every one. The DNA was the basis for D and trimming; V, J and clone size are from that table. The sample shows about 40,000 clones, approximately 89% of them seen only once. V lost 1 base and J lost 6; bases outside the gene matches: 2. CDR3 length: 15 residues. Germline assignment: CDR1 SEHNR and CDR2 FQNEAQ (reference sequence). The chain carries TRBV7-9 and TRBJ2-1, with TRBD2 identical over 11 bases. Material for sequencing was peripheral blood. The TCR was taken from a woman in her seventies with acute or convalescent COVID-19. The CDR3 here is CASSLVLAGVNEQFF. Written as DNA, the CDR3 is TGTGCCAGCAGCTTAGTACTAGCGGGAGTCAATGAGCAGTTCTTC.